Below are 32 T cell receptor beta chains sequenced from a single sample in a study of blood T cell repertoires in COVID-19. Repertoires were generated with immunoSEQ multiplex PCR, while TCRdb's copy carries only in-frame clones and drops some. Among 250,000 or so clones listed, roughly 86% were seen once. Sequenced sample: PBMCs or T cells enriched from blood (not recorded which). The receptors were gathered from a woman aged 50 to 65 who had recovered from COVID-19.

The genes are TRBV7-9 and TRBJ2-5; the D is unclear. The CDR3 loop spans 15 amino acids. The V and J ends lost 5 bases and 5 bases respectively, with 18 bases between them. CDR1 is SEHNR and CDR2 is FQNEAQ in the germline V gene (reference sequence). CDR3 residues: CASSPGLWATETQYF. The CDR3 nucleotides are TGTGCCAGCAGCCCCGGCCTTTGGGCAACTGAGACCCAGTACTTC.

The V and J genes are TRBV3-1 (or the pseudogene TRBV3-2) and TRBJ2-1; 8 bases match TRBD2. The J segment lost 4 bases and the V segment lost 1 base, leaving 6 bases of the junction unmatched. CDR3 length: 16 amino acids. CDR1 is LGHDT and CDR2 is YNNKEL in the germline V gene (reference sequence). The CDR3 loop is CASSQGTSGLYNEQFF. In DNA form, the CDR3 reads TGTGCCAGCAGCCAAGGAACTAGCGGCTTATACAATGAGCAGTTCTTC.

The chain employs TRBV7-9 and TRBJ1-4, with TRBD1 as a possible D gene (5 bases). Germline loops: CDR1 SEHNR, CDR2 FQNEAQ (reference sequence). This CDR3 is 14 amino acids long. V shed 1 base and J shed 4 bases, with 7 bases lying between them. CDR3 in DNA: TGTGCCAGCAGCTTAGGACAGAATAATGAAAAACTGTTTTTT. Translation: CASSLGQNNEKLFF. Full variable domain (remainder filled in from reference TRBV7-9 and TRBJ1-4): DTGVSQNPRHKITKRGQNVTFRCDPISEHNRLYWYRQTLGQGPEFLTYFQNEAQLEKSRLLSDRFSAERPKGSFSTLEIQRTEQGDSAMYLCASSLGQNNEKLFFGSGTQLSVL.

This chain connects TRBV27 to TRBJ2-2; D gene ambiguous. Germline V gene sequence: CDR1 MNHEY, CDR2 SMNVEV (reference sequence). CDR3 size: 13 residues. V lost 4 bases to trimming and J lost 6 bases, with 9 bases between them. In DNA, the CDR3 is TGTGCCAGCAGTTCCTCAGTCGCCGGGGAGCTGTTTTTT. It yields the protein CASSSSVAGELFF.

The chain combines TRBV5-4 with TRBJ2-7, with 7 bases identical to TRBD1. Trimming took 0 bases from V and 5 from J; bases not matched to a gene: 8. Per the germline V gene, CDR1 is SGHNT and CDR2 is YYREEE (reference sequence). The CDR3 loop spans 15 amino acids. CDR3 in amino acids: CASSLAGGRRNEQYF. The CDR3 region has the DNA TGTGCCAGCAGCTTGGCAGGGGGTCGAAGGAACGAGCAGTACTTC.

The chain has TRBV6-1 and TRBJ1-6; D may be TRBD1 (6 bases). Trimming shortened V by 0 bases and J by 4 bases, and 10 bases separated the two germline ends. The CDR3 loop spans 16 amino acids. Germline CDR1 MNHNS, CDR2 SASEGT. The chain's CDR3 is CASSEARQAYNSPLHF. CDR3 sequence (DNA): TGTGCCAGCAGTGAAGCAAGACAGGCATATAATTCACCCCTCCACTTT.

The gene calls are TRBV28 and TRBJ1-5; 7 nucleotides align to TRBD1. CDR3 length equals 16 residues. The germline V gene has CDR1 MDHEN and CDR2 SYDVKM. V shed 4 bases, J shed 6 bases, and the junction held 12 bases outside the gene matches. CDR3 nucleotides: TGTGCCAGCAGTTCCCCGAGACAGGGTACGGCTCAGCCCCAGCATTTT. Translation gives CASSSPRQGTAQPQHF. Using reference TRBV28 and TRBJ1-5 for the parts outside the CDR3, the full variable domain is DVKVTQSSRYLVKRTGEKVFLECVQDMDHENMFWYRQDPGLGLRLIYFSYDVKMKEKGDIPEGYSVSREKKERFSLILESASTNQTSMYLCASSSPRQGTAQPQHFGDGTRLSIL.

V gene TRBV7-2 combines with J gene TRBJ1-6; the D gene is possibly TRBD1 (6 bases). The CDR3 consists of 14 residues. Trimming cost V 8 bases and J 4 bases, with 12 bases left between them. Germline CDR1 and CDR2: SGHTA and FQGNSA. Here the CDR3 reads CASGPGQYNSPLHF. The CDR3 DNA sequence: TGTGCCAGCGGGCCGGGACAATATAATTCACCCCTCCACTTT.

CDR3 region: CASRRPWDRNYGYTF. Written as DNA, the CDR3 is TGTGCCAGCAGACGGCCGTGGGACAGGAACTATGGCTACACCTTC. V and J are TRBV6-5 and TRBJ1-2, with 8 bases aligning to TRBD1. The CDR3 totals 15 residues. The germline gives CDR1 MNHEY, CDR2 SVGAGI. The V and J ends lost 6 bases and 2 bases, in that order; junction bases with no gene match: 8.

A single count supports this clone. The chain joins TRBV30 to TRBJ1-2; D is uncertain. This CDR3 comprises 15 residues. CDR1 and CDR2 from the germline V gene are GTSNPN and SVGIG (reference sequence). Trimming left V 2 bases short and J 5 bases short, with 18 bases between. In DNA, the CDR3 is TGTGCCTGGAGTCGGTTCAGGCCCGGTGGGTATGGCTACACCTTC. It translates to CAWSRFRPGGYGYTF.

V is TRBV19 and J is TRBJ1-5; 9 bases agree with TRBD1. The germline V gene has CDR1 LNHDA and CDR2 SQIVND (reference sequence). The CDR3 is 16 residues long. The ends lost 2 bases at V and 5 bases at J; junction bases unmatched: 7. The CDR3 is CASSILGGQGYQPQHF. CDR3 sequence (DNA): TGTGCCAGTAGTATACTTGGGGGACAGGGTTATCAGCCCCAGCATTTT.

This sequence joins TRBV29-1 and TRBJ2-6; TRBD2 agrees at 7 bases. Germline assignment: CDR1 SQVTM and CDR2 ANQGSEA. Unmatched junction bases numbered 4, after V lost 5 bases and J lost 0 bases. The CDR3 is 15 residues long. This CDR3 is CSVRPGGSGANVLTF. CDR3 in DNA: TGCAGCGTTCGTCCGGGGGGCTCTGGGGCCAACGTCCTGACTTTC.

V is TRBV6-1 and J is TRBJ1-2, with 10 bases lining up with TRBD1. V lost 1 base to trimming and J lost 5 bases; unmatched junction nucleotides: 4. This CDR3 is 15 amino acids long. Germline V gives CDR1 MNHNS, CDR2 SASEGT. In nucleotides, the CDR3 is TGTGCCAGCAGTGAAGTTCGGACAGGGGGATATGGCTACACCTTC. Its translation: CASSEVRTGGYGYTF.

This sequence joins TRBV1 and TRBJ2-1; no DNA check was done on the table's D call, TRBD2. TRBV1 is a listed pseudogene. This CDR3 spans 16 amino acids. This chain's CDR3 is CTSSLPASASYNEQFF. In nucleotides, the CDR3 is TGCACCAGCAGCCTGCCCGCTAGTGCGTCCTACAATGAGCAGTTCTTC.

This chain connects TRBV30 to TRBJ2-3, with a possible D match to TRBD2 (6 bases). Germline lookup yields CDR1 GTSNPN and CDR2 SVGIG (reference sequence). This CDR3 spans 16 amino acids. V lost 0 bases and J lost 2, with 15 bases in between. The CDR3 reads CAWSVLRGRYTDTQYF. The CDR3 DNA reads as TGTGCCTGGAGTGTATTACGGGGGAGATACACAGATACGCAGTATTTT.

The V and J genes are TRBV18 and TRBJ1-5; 9 bases align to TRBD1. The CDR3 totals 16 residues. CDR1 KGHSH and CDR2 LQKENI come from the germline V gene. V was pared by 6 bases and J by 2 bases, with 8 bases of the junction left unmatched. The CDR3 sequence: CASSPGQGNRNQPQHF. CDR3 DNA sequence: TGTGCCAGCTCCCCTGGACAGGGGAATCGCAATCAGCCCCAGCATTTT.

The rearrangement links TRBV4-1 to TRBJ2-1; tentative D call: TRBD1 (6 bases). Germline CDR1 and CDR2: MGHRA and YSYEKL. The CDR3 covers 18 residues. Trimming pared 0 bases from V and 0 bases from J, leaving 15 bases between. The CDR3 spells CASSQDPGTTLSYNEQFF. The CDR3 bases are TGCGCCAGCAGCCAAGATCCCGGGACAACTCTCTCCTACAATGAGCAGTTCTTC.

This clone was found a few times. The chain recombines TRBV7-9 with TRBJ1-2; possibly TRBD1 for D (6 bases). This CDR3 is built from 13 residues. Germline V lookup: CDR1 SEHNR, CDR2 FQNEAQ (reference sequence). The V end lost 4 bases, the J end lost 8 bases, and 14 bases lay between the germline ends. CDR3: CASSSQGIEGYTF. In nucleotides, the CDR3 is TGTGCCAGCAGCTCCCAGGGGATTGAGGGCTACACCTTC.

The chain has TRBV28 and TRBJ2-2, with TRBD1 matching 10 bases. Trimming at V came to 6 bases and at J to 7 bases, leaving 5 bases not matched to a gene. CDR1 is MDHEN, CDR2 SYDVKM, per germline. The CDR3 contains 14 residues. The CDR3 nucleotides are TGTGCCAGCAGGGGGACAGGGGAGGACGGGGAGCTGTTTTTT. It codes for CASRGTGEDGELFF.

In its sample, this clone was seen a few times. The J gene is TRBJ2-7, the V gene TRBV7-9; tentatively, D is TRBD2 (6 bases). The CDR3 length is 13 residues. The germline CDR1 and CDR2 sequences are SEHNR and FQNEAQ (reference sequence). Trimming shortened V by 2 bases and J by 11 bases, and 16 bases separated the two germline ends. The CDR3, as DNA: TGTGCCAGCAGCTTAATTCGGCGGGATGGGAAGTACTTC. As protein: CASSLIRRDGKYF.

This clone occurred once. DNA for the CDR3: TGTGCCAGCAGCCCCCACGGGAGGGGACAGGGAGCGAACACTGAAGCTTTCTTT. Amino acid sequence: CASSPHGRGQGANTEAFF. The chain links TRBV7-3 to TRBJ1-1; 9 bases line up with TRBD1. After removal of 5 bases from V and 1 base from J, the junction contained 14 bases not matched to a gene. The CDR3 is made up of 18 amino acids. CDR1 is SGHTA, CDR2 FQGTGA, per germline.

The gene calls are TRBV28 and TRBJ1-5, with 8 nucleotides matching TRBD1. CDR1 is MDHEN and CDR2 is SYDVKM in the germline V gene. This CDR3 is 14 amino acids long. The trim removed 2 bases at V and 9 bases at J, leaving 6 bases unmatched. The CDR3 spells CASSLGQGQVPQHF. Written as DNA, the CDR3 is TGTGCCAGCAGTTTAGGACAGGGCCAGGTGCCCCAGCATTTT.

The chain uses TRBV25-1 and TRBJ1-1; TRBD1 matches at 7 bases. Unmatched junction bases numbered 6, after V lost 4 bases and J lost 7 bases. The CDR3 is made up of 13 amino acids. The germline gives CDR1 MGHDK, CDR2 SYGVNS. The CDR3 DNA reads TGTGCCAGCAGTGTGAGGGGGCAAATTGAAGCTTTCTTT. It encodes CASSVRGQIEAFF. The full variable domain, its missing parts supplied by reference TRBV25-1 and TRBJ1-1, is EADIYQTPRYLVIGTGKKITLECSQTMGHDKMYWYQQDPGMELHLIHYSYGVNSTEKGDLSSESTVSRIRTEHFPLTLESARPSHTSQYLCASSVRGQIEAFFGQGTRLTVV.

This clone has a single count. This chain uses TRBV5-1 with TRBJ1-1, with TRBD1 matching over 10 bases. In germline, CDR1 is SGHRS, CDR2 YFSETQ. This CDR3 is built from 13 residues. With 8 bases clipped from V and 5 bases from J, the junction kept 6 bases outside the gene matches. This CDR3 is CASQPGQGTEAFF. The CDR3, as DNA: TGCGCCAGTCAACCGGGACAGGGGACTGAAGCTTTCTTT.

The chain carries TRBV5-6 and TRBJ2-1; D is uncertain. This CDR3 contains 15 residues. The V gene lost 3 bases and the J gene lost 0 bases, with 10 bases spanning the gap. Germline V gives CDR1 SGHDT, CDR2 YYEEEE. CDR3 DNA sequence: TGTGCCAGCAGCTCTTATTCCAGCTCCTACAATGAGCAGTTCTTC. This gives the protein CASSSYSSSYNEQFF.

This clone was detected once. This chain links TRBV7-9 with TRBJ1-5; D unclear. Trimming removed 1 base from V and 7 bases from J, with 5 bases in between. The CDR3 runs to 12 residues. The germline V gene has CDR1 SEHNR and CDR2 FQNEAQ (reference sequence). CDR3 DNA sequence: TGTGCCAGCAGCTTAGAGAGCCAGCCCCAGCATTTT. Residues: CASSLESQPQHF.

The chain has TRBV12-2 and TRBJ2-5; TRBD2, as called in the table, went unchecked against the DNA. TRBV12-2 is a recognized pseudogene. The length of the CDR3 is 13 residues. CDR3 sequence: CASRPRSPQTQYF. CDR3 in DNA: TGTGCAAGTCGCCCCCGGAGTCCCCAGACCCAGTACTTC.

This chain joins TRBV7-2 and TRBJ1-4; maybe TRBD1 (5 bases). CDR3 length: 14 residues. V was shortened by 5 bases and J by 7 bases, with 14 bases between the two germline ends. Germline V gene sequence: CDR1 SGHTA, CDR2 FQGNSA. CDR3 in DNA: TGTGCCAGCAGCCCCCGGGGGGGAAGTGAAAAACTGTTTTTT. It encodes CASSPRGGSEKLFF.

V is TRBV7-2 and J is TRBJ2-2; TRBD2 matches 9 bases. The J segment lost 7 bases and the V segment lost 1 base, leaving 7 bases of the junction unmatched. Germline-derived CDR1 and CDR2 are SGHTA and FQGNSA. The CDR3 is 16 residues long. CDR3 residues: CASSLVGGGVGGELFF. As DNA, the CDR3 is TGTGCCAGCAGCTTAGTTGGCGGGGGGGTCGGCGGGGAGCTGTTTTTT.

This clone was recorded only once. The chain employs TRBV6-2 or TRBV6-3 and TRBJ1-2; D is undetermined. The CDR3 runs 16 residues. CDR1 is MNHEY, CDR2 SVGEGT, per germline. The V end lost 0 bases, the J end lost 1 base, and 12 bases lay between the germline ends. In DNA, the CDR3 is TGTGCCAGCAGTTACTCGAGAGGAGATCGTAACTATGGCTACACCTTC. It is translated as CASSYSRGDRNYGYTF.

V and J are TRBV27 and TRBJ1-3; 8 nucleotides match TRBD1. V shed 4 bases and J 2 bases; nucleotides not matched to a gene: 4. This CDR3 is 15 amino acids long. CDR1 is MNHEY and CDR2 is SMNVEV in the germline V gene (reference sequence). The CDR3 nucleotides are TGTGCCAGCAGTTCGGACAGGGCGGCTGGAAACACCATATATTTT. It codes for CASSSDRAAGNTIYF.

The chain is built from TRBV10-1 and TRBJ2-7, with TRBD1 matching over 9 bases. The CDR3 spans 16 residues. The V gene end was trimmed by 4 bases and the J gene end by 4 bases; junction bases not matched to a gene: 11. Looked up from germline, CDR1 is WNHNN and CDR2 is SYGVQD (reference sequence). The CDR3 DNA follows: TGCGCCAGCAGTGGGGGCCCGGGACAGGGAGCTTACGAGCAGTACTTC. It specifies CASSGGPGQGAYEQYF.